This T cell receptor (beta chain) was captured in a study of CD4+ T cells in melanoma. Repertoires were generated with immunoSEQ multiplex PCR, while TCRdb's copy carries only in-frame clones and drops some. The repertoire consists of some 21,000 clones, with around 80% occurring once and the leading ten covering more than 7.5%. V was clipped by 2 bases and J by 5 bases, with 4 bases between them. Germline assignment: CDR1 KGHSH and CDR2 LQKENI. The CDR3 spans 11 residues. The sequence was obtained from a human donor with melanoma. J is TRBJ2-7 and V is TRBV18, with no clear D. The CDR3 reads CASSPSDEQYF. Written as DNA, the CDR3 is TGTGCCAGCTCACCATCCGACGAGCAGTACTTC.